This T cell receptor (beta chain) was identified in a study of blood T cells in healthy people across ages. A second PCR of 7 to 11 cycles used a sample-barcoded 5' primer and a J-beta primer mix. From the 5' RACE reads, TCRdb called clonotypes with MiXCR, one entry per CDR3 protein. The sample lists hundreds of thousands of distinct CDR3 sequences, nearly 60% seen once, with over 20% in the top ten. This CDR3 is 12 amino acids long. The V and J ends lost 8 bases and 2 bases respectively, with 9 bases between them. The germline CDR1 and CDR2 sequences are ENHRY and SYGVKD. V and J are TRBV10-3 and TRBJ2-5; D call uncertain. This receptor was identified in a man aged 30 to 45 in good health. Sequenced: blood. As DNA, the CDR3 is TGTGCCATCGGGGATCCTCAAGAGACCCAGTACTTC. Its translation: CAIGDPQETQYF.